This is a list of T cell receptor beta chains from one sample in a study of cytomegalovirus exposure and HLA in healthy donors. TCRdb keeps only in-frame clones here, not all; method: immunoSEQ multiplex PCR. The table has 75,000 to 100,000 clones, about 80% seen once; the top ten hold around 3%. What was sequenced was PBMCs. Every receptor here comes from a man in his forties or fifties in good health and CMV-seronegative. Each CDR3 is given with its conserved first and last residue. D genes are given only for firm matches. Not all rows give a size; the values are once, few, many and, for expanded clones, a class.

j_gene,len,v_gene,abundance,d_gene,CDR3aa,CDR3nt
TRBJ2-1,14,TRBV6-4,-,TRBD2,CASSDSSGSNEQFF,TGTGCCAGCAGTGACTCTAGCGGGAGCAATGAGCAGTTCTTC
TRBJ2-7,12,TRBV30,once,-,CAWSTLPYEQYF,TGTGCCTGGAGTACTCTACCCTACGAGCAGTACTTC
TRBJ2-1,16,TRBV19,-,TRBD2,CASRITSGSINNEQFF,TGTGCCAGTAGAATAACTAGCGGGAGTATTAACAATGAGCAGTTCTTC
TRBJ2-7,14,TRBV10-3,-,-,CAISESRTDYEQYF,TGTGCCATCAGTGAGTCGAGGACAGACTACGAGCAGTACTTC
TRBJ1-1,14,TRBV10-1,-,-,CASSVSRENTEAFF,TGCGCCAGCAGTGTGTCCAGGGAGAACACTGAAGCTTTCTTT
TRBJ2-2,13,TRBV6-5,-,-,CASRNRNTGELFF,TGTGCCAGCAGAAACAGAAACACCGGGGAGCTGTTTTTT
TRBJ2-3,12,TRBV7-9,-,-,CASSPSGVWQYF,TGTGCCAGCAGCCCATCCGGGGTATGGCAGTATTTT
TRBJ2-5,15,TRBV28,-,-,CASFPSRWPPETQYF,TGTGCCAGCTTCCCTTCTAGGTGGCCCCCAGAGACCCAGTACTTC
TRBJ2-3,17,TRBV11-1,-,-,CASSSPPGGRSTDTQYF,TGTGCCAGCAGCTCACCTCCCGGGGGACGGAGCACAGATACGCAGTATTTT
TRBJ2-5,17,TRBV9,-,TRBD1,CASSVDPPGTGLETQYF,TGTGCCAGCAGCGTAGACCCCCCCGGGACAGGATTAGAGACCCAGTACTTC
TRBJ2-1,16,TRBV5-4,-,TRBD2,CASTNIPGLASREQFF,TGTGCCAGCACCAATATTCCGGGACTAGCTTCCCGGGAGCAGTTCTTC
TRBJ1-1,13,TRBV29-1,-,-,CSTQGGGNTEAFF,TGCAGCACCCAGGGTGGTGGGAACACTGAAGCTTTCTTT
TRBJ1-2,15,TRBV7-9,-,TRBD1,CASSLSGQGNYGYTF,TGTGCCAGCAGCTTAAGCGGACAGGGAAACTATGGCTACACCTTC
TRBJ2-5,15,TRBV2,few,TRBD1,CASRRQGSVQETQYF,TGTGCCAGCAGAAGACAGGGTTCGGTCCAAGAGACCCAGTACTTC
TRBJ1-1,14,TRBV27,few,-,CASSFGQTNTEAFF,TGTGCCAGCAGTTTTGGACAGACGAACACTGAAGCTTTCTTT
TRBJ1-1,14,TRBV6-6,few,-,CASSYEFMNTEAFF,TGTGCCAGCAGTTACGAGTTCATGAACACTGAAGCTTTCTTT
TRBJ2-1,13,TRBV29-1,-,TRBD2,CSVKWEGQGEQFF,TGCAGCGTTAAGTGGGAGGGTCAAGGTGAGCAGTTCTTC
TRBJ2-1,16,TRBV28,-,-,CASSMSSLSSYNEQFF,TGTGCCAGCAGTATGTCGAGCCTGAGCTCCTACAATGAGCAGTTCTTC
TRBJ1-1,14,TRBV7-9,once,-,CASSKDIASTEAFF,TGTGCCAGCAGCAAAGACATCGCGAGCACTGAAGCTTTCTTT
TRBJ2-3,17,TRBV5-1,-,TRBD2,CASSLGSSGSGTDTQYF,TGCGCCAGCAGCTTGGGGAGTAGCGGGAGTGGCACAGATACGCAGTATTTT
TRBJ1-4,14,TRBV5-1,-,-,CASSLAGLDEKLFF,TGCGCCAGCAGCTTGGCAGGGCTCGATGAAAAACTGTTTTTT
TRBJ1-1,14,TRBV5-4,once,-,CASSSRVGNTEAFF,TGTGCCAGCAGCTCGCGGGTCGGTAACACTGAAGCTTTCTTT
TRBJ2-7,15,TRBV5-4,-,-,CASSLEGTRVYEQYF,TGTGCCAGCAGCTTGGAGGGGACAAGAGTCTACGAGCAGTACTTC
TRBJ2-7,16,TRBV23-1,-,-,CASSTPGTPEPYEQYF,TGCGCCAGCAGCACCCCCGGGACACCGGAACCCTACGAGCAGTACTTC
TRBJ2-7,14,TRBV10-3,-,TRBD1,CAISEVTGGGEQYF,TGTGCCATCAGTGAGGTCACAGGGGGCGGCGAGCAGTACTTC
TRBJ1-5,15,TRBV28,-,TRBD1,CASRRGQGDNQPQHF,TGTGCCAGCAGACGCGGACAGGGAGACAATCAGCCCCAGCATTTT
TRBJ1-5,13,TRBV11-2,-,-,CASSLSRNQPQHF,TGTGCCAGCAGCTTATCCAGAAATCAGCCCCAGCATTTT
TRBJ2-1,16,TRBV28,-,-,CASSSGGIPKYNEQFF,TGTGCCAGCAGTTCTGGCGGGATCCCCAAATACAATGAGCAGTTCTTC
TRBJ2-2,19,TRBV14,-,TRBD2,CASSQAQGTSGRKTGELFF,TGTGCCAGCAGCCAAGCCCAAGGGACTAGCGGGAGGAAAACCGGGGAGCTGTTTTTT
TRBJ1-4,14,TRBV6-1,-,-,CASRVWQNNEKLFF,TGTGCCAGCCGGGTATGGCAGAACAATGAAAAACTGTTTTTT
TRBJ1-2,13,TRBV2,-,TRBD1,CASSEIRGQGYTF,TGTGCCAGCAGTGAAATCAGGGGGCAGGGCTACACCTTC
TRBJ2-2,14,TRBV10-3,-,-,CAISEGRGTGELFF,TGTGCCATCAGTGAGGGCAGGGGAACCGGGGAGCTGTTTTTT
TRBJ2-7,16,TRBV28,-,TRBD2,CASSAVRSGGSGEQYF,TGTGCCAGCAGTGCAGTGAGGAGCGGGGGATCCGGCGAGCAGTACTTC
TRBJ2-3,15,TRBV6-1,few,TRBD2,CASSGLAGGPDTQYF,TGTGCCAGCAGTGGACTAGCGGGGGGGCCAGATACGCAGTATTTT
TRBJ1-1,14,TRBV5-4,-,-,CASSSTGSNTEAFF,TGTGCCAGCAGCTCAACAGGGTCGAACACTGAAGCTTTCTTT
TRBJ1-2,12,TRBV7-9,-,-,CASSPSGGGYTF,TGTGCCAGCAGCCCCTCGGGGGGTGGCTACACCTTC
TRBJ2-1,14,TRBV7-2,-,TRBD1,CASSTRTGYNEQFF,TGTGCCAGCAGCACCCGGACAGGCTACAATGAGCAGTTCTTC
TRBJ1-1,15,TRBV19,-,TRBD1,CASSRADRGNTEAFF,TGTGCCAGTAGCCGTGCGGACAGGGGGAACACTGAAGCTTTCTTT
TRBJ2-5,18,TRBV15,once,TRBD2,CATSSPLAARGLRETQYF,TGTGCCACCAGCAGCCCGCTAGCGGCCCGAGGTTTGCGGGAGACCCAGTACTTC
TRBJ2-1,19,TRBV6-4,-,TRBD2,CASSDPGPSGRAPHNEQFF,TGTGCCAGCAGTGACCCGGGCCCTAGCGGGAGGGCCCCCCACAATGAGCAGTTCTTC
TRBJ1-1,14,TRBV18,once,TRBD1,CASSLGQGTTEAFF,TGTGCCAGCTCCCTAGGACAGGGGACGACTGAAGCTTTCTTT
TRBJ2-4,16,TRBV14,-,-,CASSQDLSLAKNIQYF,TGTGCCAGCAGCCAAGATCTAAGTCTAGCCAAAAACATTCAGTACTTC